A selection of T cell receptor beta chains follows, all from one sample in a study of CD8 T cells in Susac syndrome. TCRdb re-derived calls from the immunoSEQ multiplex PCR reads in MiXCR, one entry per CDR3 protein. The sample contains 150,000 to 250,000 distinct CDR3 sequences, nearly 95% of which appear only once. Sequencing was performed on CD4+ T cells from PBMCs. The source is a human donor with multiple sclerosis. The CDR3 runs from the conserved cysteine through the conserved F or W. A D gene is named only where the DNA matches it firmly. A row's size may be missing; if present it is once, few, many or a size class.

>-|-|TRBV6-1|TRBJ1-5
TGTGCCAGCAGTGCAAAACATAAGAGCGGCCACAGGAATCAGCCCCAGCATTTT
CASSAKHKSGHRNQPQHF
>-|-|TRBV2|TRBJ2-5
TGTGCCAGCGGGTTGCGGGACTCCCTGGGGTCCCAGTACTTC
CASGLRDSLGSQYF
>-|-|TRBV7-2|TRBJ1-1
TGTGCCAGCAGACCACAGCTGGGCGCTGAAGCTTTCTTT
CASRPQLGAEAFF
>-|-|TRBV9|TRBJ2-7
TGTGCCAGTGGGGGCAGGCACGGGTACGAGCAGTACTTC
CASGGRHGYEQYF
>-|-|TRBV6-2/TRBV6-3|TRBJ2-3
TGTGCCAGCAGGCAGGGGGATACGCAGTATTTT
CASRQGDTQYF
>TRBD2|-|TRBV4-1|TRBJ2-1
TGCGCCAGCAGCCAACAGACCGGGACTAGCGCCTACAATGAGCAGTTCTTC
CASSQQTGTSAYNEQFF
>-|-|TRBV2|TRBJ2-1
TGTGCCAGCAGTGAGCGCGGGCTAGAAGATCCCAATGAGCAGTTCTTC
CASSERGLEDPNEQFF
>-|once|TRBV20-1|TRBJ2-1
TGCAGTGCCCCACCGGGGAACCCGATAACCAATGAGCAGTTCTTC
CSAPPGNPITNEQFF
>-|-|TRBV14|TRBJ2-3
TGTGCCAGCAGCCAAGCCGAGGGTACGCAGTATTTT
CASSQAEGTQYF
>TRBD2|-|TRBV7-9|TRBJ2-3
TGTGCCAGCAGCTCGATAGCGGGTACAGATACGCAGTATTTT
CASSSIAGTDTQYF
>-|-|TRBV24-1|TRBJ1-1
TGTGCCACCAGTGATTCGAGGGGGGGCGACCTGAACACTGAAGCTTTCTTT
CATSDSRGGDLNTEAFF
>TRBD1|-|TRBV20-1|TRBJ2-3
TGCAGTGCCCAAGACAGGGGAGCTAGAGATACGCAGTATTTT
CSAQDRGARDTQYF
>-|few|TRBV3-1|TRBJ2-7
TGTGCCAGCAGCCCCGGCCAGGGTTGGTACGAGCAGTACTTC
CASSPGQGWYEQYF
>-|-|TRBV3-1|TRBJ2-5
TGTGCCAGCAGCGAACAAGGGACACTGCAAGAGACCCAGTACTTC
CASSEQGTLQETQYF
>-|-|TRBV15|TRBJ2-3
TGTGCCACCAGCAGAGCGGCAGATACGCAGTATTTT
CATSRAADTQYF
>-|once|TRBV5-1|TRBJ2-7
TGCGCCAGCAGCTTGTCGGCGACCTTCGAGGGCGAGCAGTACTTC
CASSLSATFEGEQYF
>TRBD2|once|TRBV11-2|TRBJ2-5
TGTGCCAGCAGCTTTACCTCCTTAGGTAGCGGGCACTGGACCCAGTACTTC
CASSFTSLGSGHWTQYF
>-|-|TRBV27|TRBJ2-7
TGTGCCAGCAGTCTGGGGATCAAACACGAGCAGTACTTC
CASSLGIKHEQYF
>TRBD2|-|TRBV6-1|TRBJ2-6
TGTGCCAGCAGTCGCGGGGGGGCGACTGGGGCCAACGTCCTGACTTTC
CASSRGGATGANVLTF
>-|once|TRBV6-5|TRBJ2-7
TGTGCCAGCAGTTACTCGCCGGGGCTCAGCTCCTACGAGCAGTACTTC
CASSYSPGLSSYEQYF
>TRBD2|-|TRBV4-2|TRBJ2-2
TGTGCCAGCAGCCAACCTCAAGCGGGGAGGGCTTCCGGGGAGCTGTTTTTT
CASSQPQAGRASGELFF
>-|-|TRBV20-1|TRBJ1-1
TGCACCGTACCTCTGAACACTGAAGCTTTCTTT
CTVPLNTEAFF
>-|-|TRBV27|TRBJ2-6
TGTGCCAGCACCCGGCTGTCCTCCTCTGGGGCCAACGTCCTGACTTTC
CASTRLSSSGANVLTF
>TRBD1|-|TRBV5-4|TRBJ2-5
TGTGCCAGCAGCGATCGGCCGGGACAGGGCTGGGAGACCCAGTACTTC
CASSDRPGQGWETQYF